The TCR beta chain under discussion was sequenced for a study of cytomegalovirus exposure and HLA in healthy donors. On this clone itself: What it binds is unknown.

A multiplex PCR was run with 60 Vbeta primers and 13 Jbeta primers. TCRdb's table, derived via immunoSEQ multiplex PCR, lists solely in-frame clones and lacks some. The data contain 160,000 or so clones, approximately 81% of them singletons. The CDR3 length is 15 residues. Germline lookup yields CDR1 SGHTA and CDR2 FQGNSA. Trimming left V 2 bases short and J 4 bases short, with 11 bases between. Overall study findings and caveats: Another analysis was done later, and it associated 15,000 to 20,000 TCR beta sequences with HLA alleles at 0.05 false discovery rate.

The rearrangement links TRBV7-2 to TRBJ2-2, with D possibly TRBD2 on 6 matching bases. The clonotype comes from a woman between 18 and 29 years old in good health and CMV-seronegative. The sample comprised PBMCs. In nucleotides, the CDR3 is TGTGCCAGCAGCTTATACCGCGGGGCCACCGGGGAGCTGTTTTTT. Residues: CASSLYRGATGELFF.